This entry lists 28 T cell receptor beta chains sequenced from one sample in a study of healthy donors' naive CD4 and CD8 T cells. Starting from around 500 ng of total RNA, TCR libraries were made with linear amplification. TCRdb analysed the reads with MiXCR anew, one entry per CDR3 protein. The table shows 150,000 to 200,000 distinct CDR3 sequences, with 65% to 75% occurring only once. What was sequenced was naive CD4+ and CD8+ T cells sorted from blood, pooled from several donors. Receptors originate from a pool of human donors in good health; the sample pools cells from several healthy donors.

The CDR3 DNA follows: TGTGCCAGCAGCAAGAACTCGAACACTGAAGCTTTCTTT. Translated: CASSKNSNTEAFF. The gene calls are TRBV5-5 and TRBJ1-1; D is unresolved. The germline V gene has CDR1 SGHKS and CDR2 YYEKEE (reference sequence). This CDR3 region has 13 residues. V lost 4 bases and J lost 1, with 8 bases in between.

The J gene is TRBJ2-1, the V gene TRBV5-6; tentatively, D is TRBD2 (6 bases). In germline, CDR1 is SGHDT, CDR2 YYEEEE. V gave up 0 bases and J gave up 2 bases, with 6 bases separating them. The CDR3 has 14 residues. The CDR3 sequence: CASSLGTTYNEQFF. The CDR3 nucleotides read TGTGCCAGCAGCTTGGGGACTACCTACAATGAGCAGTTCTTC. Filled out from reference TRBV5-6 and TRBJ2-1, the complete variable domain reads DAGVTQSPTHLIKTRGQQVTLRCSPKSGHDTVSWYQQALGQGPQFIFQYYEEEERQRGNFPDRFSGHQFPNYSSELNVNALLLGDSALYLCASSLGTTYNEQFFGPGTRLTVL.

This clonotype has a handful of counts. CDR3: CASRQGANQPQHF. CDR3 sequence (DNA): TGTGCCAGTAGACAGGGGGCCAATCAGCCCCAGCATTTT. This chain connects TRBV6-1 to TRBJ1-5, with 10 bases matching TRBD1. This CDR3 spans 13 amino acids. V trimming: 9 bases; J trimming: 3 bases; junction bases outside the gene matches: 2. CDR1 is MNHNS, CDR2 SASEGT, per germline.

The chain is built from TRBV6-1 and TRBJ1-5; 7 positions match TRBD1. With 0 bases clipped from V and 4 bases from J, the junction kept 6 bases outside the gene matches. The CDR3 is made up of 16 amino acids. In germline, CDR1 is MNHNS, CDR2 SASEGT. In DNA form, the CDR3 reads TGTGCCAGCAGTGAAGCGATTGGGACAGTTAATCAGCCCCAGCATTTT. Its translation: CASSEAIGTVNQPQHF.

The chain carries TRBV27 and TRBJ2-7, with 7 bases identical to TRBD2. After removal of 9 bases from V and 6 bases from J, the junction contained 17 bases not matched to a gene. Germline lookup yields CDR1 MNHEY and CDR2 SMNVEV (reference sequence). The length of the CDR3 is 15 residues. CDR3 residues: CASREGGSAGREQYF. The CDR3, as DNA: TGTGCCAGTCGAGAGGGCGGGAGTGCGGGCCGCGAGCAGTACTTC.

About this clonotype itself: An end of the junction differs from the germline gene, which may be a read error. The rearrangement joins TRBV4-3 to TRBJ2-3, with D perhaps assigned TRBD1 or TRBD2 (6 bases each). Germline-derived CDR1 and CDR2 are LGHNA and YSLEER. The length of the CDR3 is 14 residues. Here the CDR3 reads CASSQEGGPNTQYF. The CDR3 DNA sequence: TGTGCCAGCAGCCAAGAAGGGGGGCCGAATACGCAGTATTTT.

The chain carries TRBV14 and TRBJ2-3, with D hard to call. Trimming cost V 0 bases and J 1 base, with 11 bases left between them. Germline assignment: CDR1 SGHDN and CDR2 FVKESK. This CDR3 spans 16 amino acids. The CDR3 nucleotides are TGTGCCAGCAGCCAAGAAGGTGGCTCCCGCACAGATACGCAGTATTTT. Protein: CASSQEGGSRTDTQYF.

The chain joins TRBV27 to TRBJ2-1, with 8 nucleotides matching TRBD2. Unmatched junction bases numbered 6, after V lost 6 bases and J lost 2 bases. The CDR3 totals 15 residues. CDR1 and CDR2 from the germline V gene are MNHEY and SMNVEV (reference sequence). CDR3 protein: CASSLSGTAYNEQFF. In DNA form, the CDR3 reads TGTGCCAGCAGCCTTAGCGGGACCGCCTACAATGAGCAGTTCTTC.

The rearrangement joins TRBV12-3 or TRBV12-4 to TRBJ1-2; D ambiguous. V was cut by 5 bases and J by 4 bases, with 17 bases left in between. The CDR3 spans 15 residues. CDR3 amino acids: CASSRTPTRVYGYTF. For the CDR3, the DNA is TGTGCCAGCAGTCGGACTCCCACACGGGTCTATGGCTACACCTTC.

The chain uses TRBV5-6 and TRBJ2-3; the D gene could be TRBD1 or TRBD2 (6 bases each). This CDR3 region has 14 residues. CDR1 and CDR2 from the germline V gene are SGHDT and YYEEEE. Between the trimmed V and J ends, which lost 0 bases and 6 bases, there was a span of 11 bases. The chain's CDR3 is CASSLDGGADTQYF. The CDR3, as DNA: TGTGCCAGCAGCTTGGACGGGGGCGCGGATACGCAGTATTTT.

The chain employs TRBV11-2 and TRBJ1-1, with a possible D match to TRBD1 (6 bases). The CDR3 loop spans 15 amino acids. The V gene's germline CDR1 is SGHAT and CDR2 FQNNGV. V was cut by 5 bases and J by 1 base, with 14 bases left in between. The CDR3 DNA reads TGTGCCAGCAGCACTCACAGGGTTGAGAACACTGAAGCTTTCTTT. Residues: CASSTHRVENTEAFF. The full variable domain, completed using reference TRBV11-2 and TRBJ1-1, is EAGVAQSPRYKIIEKRQSVAFWCNPISGHATLYWYQQILGQGPKLLIQFQNNGVVDDSQLPKDRFSAERLKGVDSTLKIQPAKLEDSAVYLCASSTHRVENTEAFFGQGTRLTVV.

The chain has TRBV6-1 and TRBJ1-1; TRBD1 matches 7 bases. This CDR3 is built from 13 residues. The junction had 2 bases not matched to a gene; V was cut back by 3 bases and J by 4 bases. Germline loops: CDR1 MNHNS, CDR2 SASEGT. In DNA, the CDR3 is TGTGCCAGCAGTGAGTCAGGGGGCACTGAAGCTTTCTTT. This encodes CASSESGGTEAFF.

The chain carries TRBV6-6 and TRBJ1-2; 7 bases map to TRBD1. J was trimmed by 0 bases and V by 6 bases; bases with no gene match: 7. CDR1 is MNHNY and CDR2 is SVGAGI in the germline V gene (reference sequence). The CDR3 runs to 15 residues. The CDR3 protein is CASRVQGVPNYGYTF. The CDR3 DNA is TGTGCCAGCAGGGTCCAGGGGGTCCCTAACTATGGCTACACCTTC.

The CDR3 nucleotides are TGCGCCAGCAGCCAAGGTCACAGGGGGCTGTATACGAACACTGAAGCTTTCTTT. Its protein is CASSQGHRGLYTNTEAFF. The genes are TRBV4-3 and TRBJ1-1; the match to TRBD1 covers 9 bases. The CDR3 has 18 amino acids. V lost 1 base, J lost 1 base, and 10 bases stayed unmatched. The germline CDR1 and CDR2 sequences are LGHNA and YSLEER.

Comment on this clonotype: At one end the junction does not follow the germline gene, possibly because of a read error. The V call is TRBV29-1, the J call TRBJ2-1; 8 bases are shared with TRBD2. The germline gives CDR1 SQVTM, CDR2 ANQGSEA. CDR3 size: 16 residues. The CDR3 loop reads CNVEGGGGGSYNEQFF. The CDR3 DNA follows: TGCAACGTTGAAGGCGGAGGCGGGGGGTCTTACAATGAGCAGTTCTTC.

The chain carries TRBV19 and TRBJ2-7; TRBD1 matches at 7 bases. V shed 8 bases, J shed 9 bases, and the junction held 10 bases outside the gene matches. The CDR3 is made up of 12 amino acids. Germline V gene sequence: CDR1 LNHDA, CDR2 SQIVND (reference sequence). The DNA of the CDR3 is TGTGCCAGTCAGACAGGGATGGGACGGCAGTACTTC. This gives the protein CASQTGMGRQYF.

The chain recombines TRBV6-1 with TRBJ2-7; D ambiguous. The CDR3 has 11 amino acids. Per the germline V gene, CDR1 is MNHNS and CDR2 is SASEGT. V was pared by 5 bases and J by 6 bases, with 8 bases between. CDR3 in DNA: TGTGCCAGCAGTCCCAGGAGCGAGCAGTACTTC. It codes for CASSPRSEQYF.

This chain uses TRBV7-2 with TRBJ1-2, with TRBD1 as a possible D gene (5 bases). The V gene lost 2 bases and the J gene lost 2 bases, with 9 bases spanning the gap. Per germline, CDR1 SGHTA and CDR2 FQGNSA. This CDR3 region has 14 residues. The CDR3 coding sequence is TGTGCCAGCAGCTTATATAAGGGGAACTATGGCTACACCTTC. This sequence encodes CASSLYKGNYGYTF.

The chain is built from TRBV5-4 and TRBJ1-2, with a possible D match to TRBD1 (6 bases). CDR3 length: 14 residues. The V and J ends lost 4 bases and 7 bases respectively, with 17 bases between them. Germline assignment: CDR1 SGHNT and CDR2 YYREEE (reference sequence). CDR3 region: CASSATGFVVGYTF. DNA for the CDR3: TGTGCCAGCAGCGCGACAGGCTTTGTTGTTGGCTACACCTTC. Variable domain in full (rest from reference TRBV5-4 and TRBJ1-2): ETGVTQSPTHLIKTRGQQVTLRCSSQSGHNTVSWYQQALGQGPQFIFQYYREEENGRGNFPPRFSGLQFPNYSSELNVNALELDDSALYLCASSATGFVVGYTFGSGTRLTVV.

The chain uses TRBV20-1 and TRBJ1-1, with TRBD1 matching 9 bases. The germline gives CDR1 DFQATT, CDR2 SNEGSKA (reference sequence). The CDR3 is made up of 14 amino acids. The V gene end was trimmed by 6 bases and the J gene end by 5 bases; junction bases not matched to a gene: 10. CDR3 amino acids: CSAFDPGQGTEAFF. The CDR3 coding sequence is TGCAGTGCGTTCGACCCGGGACAGGGTACTGAAGCTTTCTTT.

This sequence joins TRBV29-1 and TRBJ2-7; weak D call: TRBD2 (5 bases). CDR3 size: 12 residues. Per the germline V gene, CDR1 is SQVTM and CDR2 is ANQGSEA. The ends were cut back, 4 bases at V and 3 bases at J, with 10 bases in the middle. CDR3 sequence reads: CSVGGLGYEQYF. The CDR3 DNA reads TGCAGCGTTGGCGGGTTGGGCTACGAGCAGTACTTC.

The rearrangement joins TRBV5-1 to TRBJ2-5; D not certain. The V gene lost 0 bases and the J gene lost 5 bases, with 11 bases spanning the gap. CDR3 length equals 14 residues. CDR1 and CDR2 (germline): SGHRS, YFSETQ. CDR3 nucleotides: TGCGCCAGCAGCTTGGAAAACCATGTGGAGACCCAGTACTTC. It encodes CASSLENHVETQYF.

The chain links TRBV29-1 to TRBJ2-7, with D perhaps TRBD2 (5 bases). V lost 1 base to trimming and J lost 2 bases, with 18 bases between them. CDR1 is SQVTM, CDR2 ANQGSEA, per germline. There are 16 residues in the CDR3. In DNA, the CDR3 is TGCAGCGTTGAAGTCCCGGTAGAGGGTGGAGCCTACGAGCAGTACTTC. As protein: CSVEVPVEGGAYEQYF.

This clonotype was picked up a small number of times. The J gene is TRBJ2-7, the V gene TRBV6-1; 10 bases map to TRBD1. V shed 3 bases and J 2 bases; nucleotides not matched to a gene: 4. Germline V CDR1 and CDR2: MNHNS, SASEGT. This CDR3 has 15 amino acids. CDR3 sequence (DNA): TGTGCCAGCAGTGACCGGGACAGGGGAGCCTACGAGCAGTACTTC. It is translated as CASSDRDRGAYEQYF.

This clonotype was recorded only once. V gene TRBV29-1 combines with J gene TRBJ2-5, with TRBD2 matching 8 bases. J was trimmed by 5 bases and V by 4 bases; bases with no gene match: 9. The CDR3 contains 14 residues. CDR1 is SQVTM, CDR2 ANQGSEA, per germline. The chain's CDR3 is CSVVLGLAEETQYF. CDR3 nucleotides: TGCAGCGTTGTTCTTGGACTAGCAGAGGAGACCCAGTACTTC.

The chain links TRBV29-1 to TRBJ2-3; D uncertain. V was trimmed by 4 bases and J by 5 bases, leaving 4 bases between them. The CDR3 contains 10 residues. Germline V gives CDR1 SQVTM, CDR2 ANQGSEA. The CDR3 loop is CSVVGDTQYF. CDR3 nucleotides: TGCAGCGTTGTTGGAGATACGCAGTATTTT.

This rearrangement joins TRBV29-1 to TRBJ2-7; D remains ambiguous. The length of the CDR3 is 11 residues. V was pared by 4 bases and J by 7 bases, with 11 bases between. CDR1 and CDR2 (germline): SQVTM, ANQGSEA. CDR3 nucleotide sequence: TGCAGCGTTGCCCTGTTTGGAGAGCAGTACTTC. Translation gives CSVALFGEQYF.

The genes are TRBV29-1 and TRBJ1-1; TRBD1 matches 8 bases. Trimming at V came to 5 bases and at J to 4 bases, leaving 3 bases not matched to a gene. Germline values: CDR1 SQVTM, CDR2 ANQGSEA. The CDR3 runs 12 residues. The chain's CDR3 is CSVPGGFTEAFF. Here the CDR3 DNA reads TGCAGCGTTCCAGGGGGCTTCACTGAAGCTTTCTTT. Complete variable domain (other parts from reference TRBV29-1 and TRBJ1-1): SAVISQKPSRDICQRGTSLTIQCQVDSQVTMMFWYRQQPGQSLTLIATANQGSEATYESGFVIDKFPISRPNLTFSTLTVSNMSPEDSSIYLCSVPGGFTEAFFGQGTRLTVV.